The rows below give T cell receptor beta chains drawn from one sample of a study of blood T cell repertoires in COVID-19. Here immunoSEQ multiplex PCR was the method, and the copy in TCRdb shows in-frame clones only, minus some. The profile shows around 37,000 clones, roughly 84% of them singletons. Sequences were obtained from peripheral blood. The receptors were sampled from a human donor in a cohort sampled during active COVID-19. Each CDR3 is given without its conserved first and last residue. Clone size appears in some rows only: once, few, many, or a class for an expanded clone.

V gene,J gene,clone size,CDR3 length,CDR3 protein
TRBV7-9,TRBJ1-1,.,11,ASSSTVNTEAF
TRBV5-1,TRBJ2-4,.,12,ASSLSGGENIQY
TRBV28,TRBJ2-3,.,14,ASSPRGGGATDTQY
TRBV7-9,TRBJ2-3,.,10,ASSFQADTQY
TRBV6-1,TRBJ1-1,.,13,ASSEFTGGDTEAF
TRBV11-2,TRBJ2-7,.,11,ASRGDSSYEQY
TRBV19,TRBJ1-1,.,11,ASSWTGPTEAF
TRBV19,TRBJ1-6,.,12,ASSVNTGISPLH
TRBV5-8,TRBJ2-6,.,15,ASSLARTSSGANVLT
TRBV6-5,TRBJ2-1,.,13,ASSYSRQLYNEQF
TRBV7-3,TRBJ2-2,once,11,ASSPRGAGELF
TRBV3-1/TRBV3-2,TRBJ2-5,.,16,ASSQGVGLAGIQETQY
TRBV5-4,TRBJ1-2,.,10,ASSVTGYGYT
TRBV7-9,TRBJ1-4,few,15,ASSTSTSPGQGEKLF
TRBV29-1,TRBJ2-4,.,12,SVLERSQEDIQY
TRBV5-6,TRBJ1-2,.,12,ASSSGQSFYGYT
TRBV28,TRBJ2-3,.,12,ASSFAGSTDTQY
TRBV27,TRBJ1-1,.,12,ASTDRGPNTEAF
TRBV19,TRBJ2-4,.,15,ASQGEGHSIAKNIQY
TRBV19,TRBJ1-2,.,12,ASSPAGGNYGYT
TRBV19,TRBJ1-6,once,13,ASNPQGAYNSPLH
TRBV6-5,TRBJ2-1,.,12,ASRLRLGGNEQF
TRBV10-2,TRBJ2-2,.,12,ASRGDRVPGELF
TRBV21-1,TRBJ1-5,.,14,ASSAKKTGKNQPQH
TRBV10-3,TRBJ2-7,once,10,AISQTGQEQY
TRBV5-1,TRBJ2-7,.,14,ASSFQPTGWGYEQY
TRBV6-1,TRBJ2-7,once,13,ASSEGAGVKNEQY
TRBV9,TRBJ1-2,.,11,ASSPDTNYGYT
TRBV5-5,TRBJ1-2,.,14,ASSSEERRANYGYT
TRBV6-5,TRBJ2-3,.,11,ASRRLAGDTQY